Below, one T cell receptor (beta chain) is given with its context. The data are from a study of blood T cell repertoires in COVID-19. At the level of the study: Donors in the United States, Italy and Spain gave samples during acute or convalescent COVID-19.

Study processing details: Nucleated cell number was recorded as an estimate derived from reference gene primer amplification. Only in-frame clones appear in the TCRdb table, and some are missing; sequencing was by immunoSEQ multiplex PCR. The V and J calls and clone size were taken over from that table, and D and trimming were inferred from the DNA. The sample holds a few hundred thousand clones, around 80% seen once. Germline lookup yields CDR1 LNHDA and CDR2 SQIVND (reference sequence). The V gene end was trimmed by 0 bases and the J gene end by 9 bases; junction bases not matched to a gene: 10. The CDR3 runs 17 residues.

The chain joins TRBV19 to TRBJ2-1; the match to TRBD1 covers 11 bases. The sequenced material came from peripheral blood. The TCR comes from a woman over 75 with acute or convalescent COVID-19. This chain's CDR3 is CASSIDGSGTGGGEQFF. CDR3 coding DNA: TGTGCCAGTAGTATAGATGGTTCCGGGACAGGGGGAGGTGAGCAGTTCTTC.